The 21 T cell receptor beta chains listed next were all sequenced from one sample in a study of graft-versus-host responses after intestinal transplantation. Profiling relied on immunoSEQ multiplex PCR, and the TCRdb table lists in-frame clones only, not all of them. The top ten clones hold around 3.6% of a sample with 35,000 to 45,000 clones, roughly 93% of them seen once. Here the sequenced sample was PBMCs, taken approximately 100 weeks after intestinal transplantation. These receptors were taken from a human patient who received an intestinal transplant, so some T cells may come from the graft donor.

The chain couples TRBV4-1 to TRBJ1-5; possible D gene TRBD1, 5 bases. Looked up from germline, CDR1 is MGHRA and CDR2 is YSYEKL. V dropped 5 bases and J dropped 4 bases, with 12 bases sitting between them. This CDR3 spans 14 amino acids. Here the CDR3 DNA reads TGCGCCAGCAGCTCCGGGACGTATAATCAGCCCCAGCATTTT. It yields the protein CASSSGTYNQPQHF.

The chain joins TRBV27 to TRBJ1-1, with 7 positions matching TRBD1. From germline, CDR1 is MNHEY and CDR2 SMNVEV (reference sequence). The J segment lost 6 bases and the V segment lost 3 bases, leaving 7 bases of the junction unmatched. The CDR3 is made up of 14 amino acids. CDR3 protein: CASSFTGVVPEAFF. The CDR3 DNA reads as TGTGCCAGCAGTTTTACAGGGGTTGTCCCTGAAGCTTTCTTT.

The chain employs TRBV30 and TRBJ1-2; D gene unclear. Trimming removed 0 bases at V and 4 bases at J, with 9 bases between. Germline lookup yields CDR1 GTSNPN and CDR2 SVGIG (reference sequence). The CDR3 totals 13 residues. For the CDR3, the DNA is TGTGCCTGGAGTGTACCAGGAACCTATGGCTACACCTTC. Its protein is CAWSVPGTYGYTF.

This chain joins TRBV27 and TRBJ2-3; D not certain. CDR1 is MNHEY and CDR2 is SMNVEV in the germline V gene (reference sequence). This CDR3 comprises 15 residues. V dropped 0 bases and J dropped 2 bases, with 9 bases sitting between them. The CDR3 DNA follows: TGTGCCAGCAGTTTATCGAAAAAGCTCACAGATACGCAGTATTTT. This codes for CASSLSKKLTDTQYF.

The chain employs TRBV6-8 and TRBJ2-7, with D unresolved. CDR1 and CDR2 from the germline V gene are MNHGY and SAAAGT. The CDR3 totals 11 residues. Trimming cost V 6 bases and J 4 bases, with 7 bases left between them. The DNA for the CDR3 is TGTGCCAGCAGCCCTAGGTACGAGCAGTACTTC. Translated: CASSPRYEQYF.

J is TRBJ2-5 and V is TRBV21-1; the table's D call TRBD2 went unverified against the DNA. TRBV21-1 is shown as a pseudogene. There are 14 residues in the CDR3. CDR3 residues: CASSKRPAEETQYF. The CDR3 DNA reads TGTGCCAGCAGCAAACGACCGGCGGAGGAGACCCAGTACTTC.

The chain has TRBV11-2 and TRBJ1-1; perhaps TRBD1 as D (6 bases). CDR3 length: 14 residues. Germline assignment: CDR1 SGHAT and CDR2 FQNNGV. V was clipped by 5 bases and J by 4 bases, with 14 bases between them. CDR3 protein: CASSPPGGGTEAFF. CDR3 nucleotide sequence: TGTGCCAGCAGCCCCCCCGGAGGGGGCACTGAAGCTTTCTTT.

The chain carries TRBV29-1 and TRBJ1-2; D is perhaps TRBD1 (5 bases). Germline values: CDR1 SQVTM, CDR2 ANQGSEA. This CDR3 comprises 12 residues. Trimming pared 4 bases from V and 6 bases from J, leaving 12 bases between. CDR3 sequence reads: CSVGGFQDGYTF. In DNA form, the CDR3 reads TGCAGCGTTGGGGGGTTTCAGGATGGCTACACCTTC.

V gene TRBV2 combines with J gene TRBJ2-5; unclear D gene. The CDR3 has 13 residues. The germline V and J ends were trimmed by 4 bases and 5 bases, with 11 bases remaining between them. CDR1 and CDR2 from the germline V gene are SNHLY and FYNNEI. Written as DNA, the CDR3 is TGTGCCAGCAGTGCCAACAATGGGGAGACCCAGTACTTC. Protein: CASSANNGETQYF. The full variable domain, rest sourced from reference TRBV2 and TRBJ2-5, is EPEVTQTPSHQVTQMGQEVILRCVPISNHLYFYWYRQILGQKVEFLVSFYNNEISEKSEIFDDQFSVERPDGSNFTLKIRSTKLEDSAMYFCASSANNGETQYFGPGTRLLVL.

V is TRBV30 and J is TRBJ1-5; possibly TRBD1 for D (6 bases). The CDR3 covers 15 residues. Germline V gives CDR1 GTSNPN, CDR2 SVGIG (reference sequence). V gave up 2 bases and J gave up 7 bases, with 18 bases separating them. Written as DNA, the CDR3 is TGTGCCTGGAGTCGAGTTAGGGGAGGGGGACAGCCCCAGCATTTT. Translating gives CAWSRVRGGGQPQHF.

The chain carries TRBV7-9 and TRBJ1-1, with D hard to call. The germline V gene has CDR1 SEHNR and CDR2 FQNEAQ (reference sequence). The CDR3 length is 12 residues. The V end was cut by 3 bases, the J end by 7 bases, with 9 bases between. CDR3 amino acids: CASSFRPFEAFF. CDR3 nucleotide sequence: TGTGCCAGCAGCTTTAGGCCTTTTGAAGCTTTCTTT.

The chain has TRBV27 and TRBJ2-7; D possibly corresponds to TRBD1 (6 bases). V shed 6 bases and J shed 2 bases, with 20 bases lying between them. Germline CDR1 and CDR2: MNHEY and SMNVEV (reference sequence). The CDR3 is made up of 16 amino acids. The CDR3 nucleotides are TGTGCCAGCAGAAGTTTGAGACGGACAGTTGCCTACGAGCAGTACTTC. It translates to CASRSLRRTVAYEQYF.

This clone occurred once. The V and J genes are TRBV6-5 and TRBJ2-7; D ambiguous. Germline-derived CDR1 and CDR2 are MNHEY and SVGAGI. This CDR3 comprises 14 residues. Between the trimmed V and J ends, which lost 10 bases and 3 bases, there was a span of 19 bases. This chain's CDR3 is CAIKPAAVNYEQYF. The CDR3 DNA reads TGTGCCATCAAGCCGGCAGCTGTGAACTACGAGCAGTACTTC.

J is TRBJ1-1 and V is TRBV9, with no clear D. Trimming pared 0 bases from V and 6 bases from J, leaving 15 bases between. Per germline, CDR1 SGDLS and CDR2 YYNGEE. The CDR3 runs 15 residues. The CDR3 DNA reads TGTGCCAGCAGCGTAGAGGGTGACCATGCCTCTGAAGCTTTCTTT. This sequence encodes CASSVEGDHASEAFF.

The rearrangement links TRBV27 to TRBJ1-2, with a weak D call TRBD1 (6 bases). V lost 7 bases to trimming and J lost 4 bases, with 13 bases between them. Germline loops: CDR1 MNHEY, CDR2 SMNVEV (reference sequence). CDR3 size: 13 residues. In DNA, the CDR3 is TGTGCCAGCACCTCCATGGACAGCTATGGCTACACCTTC. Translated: CASTSMDSYGYTF.

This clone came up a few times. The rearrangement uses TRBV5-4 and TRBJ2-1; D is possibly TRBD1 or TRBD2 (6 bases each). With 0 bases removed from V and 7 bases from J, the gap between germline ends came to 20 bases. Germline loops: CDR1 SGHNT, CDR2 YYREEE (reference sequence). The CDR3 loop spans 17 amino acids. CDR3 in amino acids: CASSLGGGTQGRNEQFF. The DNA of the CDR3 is TGTGCCAGCAGCTTGGGGGGCGGAACCCAGGGGAGGAATGAGCAGTTCTTC.

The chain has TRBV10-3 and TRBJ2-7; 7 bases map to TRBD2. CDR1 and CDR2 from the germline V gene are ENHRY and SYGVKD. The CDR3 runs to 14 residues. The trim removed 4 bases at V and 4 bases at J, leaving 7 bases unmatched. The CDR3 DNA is TGTGCCATCAGTGGAGTGGGAGGGGTATACGAGCAGTACTTC. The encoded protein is CAISGVGGVYEQYF.

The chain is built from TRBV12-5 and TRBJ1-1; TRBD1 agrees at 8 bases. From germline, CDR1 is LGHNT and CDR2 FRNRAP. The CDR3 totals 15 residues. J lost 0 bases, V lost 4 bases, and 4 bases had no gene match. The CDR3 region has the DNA TGTGCTAGTGGTTGGGGGACAGGCATGAACACTGAAGCTTTCTTT. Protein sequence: CASGWGTGMNTEAFF.

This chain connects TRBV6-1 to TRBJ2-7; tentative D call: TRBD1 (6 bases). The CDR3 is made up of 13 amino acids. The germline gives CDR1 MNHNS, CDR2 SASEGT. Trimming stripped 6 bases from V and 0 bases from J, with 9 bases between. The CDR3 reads CASRDSLSYEQYF. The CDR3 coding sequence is TGTGCCAGCAGGGACAGTCTCTCCTACGAGCAGTACTTC.

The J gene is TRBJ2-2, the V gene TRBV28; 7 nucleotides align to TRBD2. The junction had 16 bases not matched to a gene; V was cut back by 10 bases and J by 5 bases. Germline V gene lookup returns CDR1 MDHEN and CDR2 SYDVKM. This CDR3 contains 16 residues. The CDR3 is CATMIWGRAGTGELFF. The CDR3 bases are TGTGCCACCATGATTTGGGGGAGGGCCGGAACCGGGGAGCTGTTTTTT.

CDR3 protein: CASSLAGSSYNEQFF. CDR3 sequence (DNA): TGTGCCAGCAGCCTAGCGGGGAGCTCCTACAATGAGCAGTTCTTC. V and J are TRBV6-5 and TRBJ2-1; 9 nucleotides match TRBD2. Trimming took 6 bases from V and 0 from J; bases not matched to a gene: 3. Germline V gene lookup returns CDR1 MNHEY and CDR2 SVGAGI. CDR3 length: 15 residues.